The 18 T cell receptor beta chains given below trace back to one sample, sequenced in a study of T cell responses to AZD1222 COVID-19 vaccine. Profiled with immunoSEQ multiplex PCR; TCRdb holds only in-frame clones, not every one. The sample lists some 130,000 clones, 90% to 95% seen once, with 2.5% to 3% in the top ten. The specimen was peripheral blood, collected on day 0 of AZD1222 vaccination. The receptors derive from an adult in good health.

This clone has only one observation. The rearrangement joins TRBV7-2 to TRBJ1-2, with 8 bases matching TRBD1. The germline V gene has CDR1 SGHTA and CDR2 FQGNSA. V lost 5 bases, J lost 6 bases, and 2 bases stayed unmatched. This CDR3 region has 12 residues. The CDR3 bases are TGTGCCAGCAGCGTACAGGGGGATGGCTACACCTTC. This gives the protein CASSVQGDGYTF.

The chain combines TRBV7-6 with TRBJ2-3, with 12 bases identical to TRBD2. Losses at the gene ends were 5 bases for V and 5 bases for J; bases not matched to a gene: 5. The CDR3 spans 15 residues. Germline V lookup: CDR1 SGHVS, CDR2 FNYEAQ. This CDR3 reads CASSQSTSGRDTQYF. The DNA of the CDR3 is TGTGCCAGCAGCCAGTCGACTAGCGGGAGAGATACGCAGTATTTT.

This clone came up a few times. The chain joins TRBV6-5 to TRBJ1-2, with D possibly matching TRBD1 (5 bases). The CDR3 contains 15 residues. Germline CDR1 reads MNHEY; CDR2 reads SVGAGI. V lost 8 bases to trimming and J lost 1 base, with 17 bases between them. The CDR3 sequence is CASLSGARYNYGYTF. As DNA, the CDR3 is TGTGCCAGCTTATCCGGGGCAAGATATAACTATGGCTACACCTTC.

This chain links TRBV27 with TRBJ2-7; D uncertain. CDR1 and CDR2 from the germline V gene are MNHEY and SMNVEV (reference sequence). V was cut by 4 bases and J by 6 bases, with 7 bases left in between. This CDR3 region has 11 residues. The CDR3 sequence: CASSSRAEQYF. CDR3 sequence (DNA): TGTGCCAGCAGTTCAAGGGCCGAGCAGTACTTC.

V usage is TRBV6-5 and J usage is TRBJ2-3; 10 nucleotides align to TRBD2. V was clipped by 6 bases and J by 2 bases; unmatched bases: 5. This CDR3 comprises 15 residues. Germline CDR1 and CDR2: MNHEY and SVGAGI. This CDR3 reads CASSRSGRSTDTQYF. CDR3 DNA: TGTGCCAGCAGCCGTAGCGGGAGGTCCACAGATACGCAGTATTTT.

This chain links TRBV6-5 with TRBJ1-4; D unclear. There are 15 residues in the CDR3. V was clipped by 6 bases and J by 4 bases, with 15 bases between them. Germline CDR1 reads MNHEY; CDR2 reads SVGAGI. The DNA of the CDR3 is TGTGCCAGCAGGGACTTATCGCGTGTTAATGAAAAACTGTTTTTT. It translates to CASRDLSRVNEKLFF.

The chain joins TRBV19 to TRBJ2-7, with D possibly being TRBD1 or TRBD2 (5 bases each). V was clipped by 6 bases and J by 6 bases, with 15 bases between them. The CDR3 runs 13 residues. CDR1 is LNHDA, CDR2 SQIVND, per germline (reference sequence). The CDR3 reads CASSWDALGEQYF. CDR3 nucleotide sequence: TGTGCCAGTAGCTGGGACGCGTTGGGCGAGCAGTACTTC.

This clone has only one observation. This chain joins TRBV7-9 and TRBJ2-2; D tentatively reads TRBD1 or TRBD2 (5 bases each). Trimming left V 11 bases short and J 3 bases short, with 16 bases between. This CDR3 is built from 14 residues. Germline CDR1 reads SEHNR; CDR2 reads FQNEAQ (reference sequence). CDR3 residues: CAFAGAIDTGELFF. CDR3 DNA sequence: TGTGCCTTCGCCGGGGCGATCGACACCGGGGAGCTGTTTTTT. Full variable domain (rest looked up from reference TRBV7-9 and TRBJ2-2): DTGVSQNPRHKITKRGQNVTFRCDPISEHNRLYWYRQTLGQGPEFLTYFQNEAQLEKSRLLSDRFSAERPKGSFSTLEIQRTEQGDSAMYLCAFAGAIDTGELFFGEGSRLTVL.

This chain connects TRBV10-1 to TRBJ2-2; 11 bases map to TRBD2. Per germline, CDR1 WNHNN and CDR2 SYGVQD (reference sequence). The CDR3 is 17 amino acids. Trimming at V came to 5 bases and at J to 6 bases, leaving 11 bases not matched to a gene. The CDR3: CASSPPQRTSGPGELFF. Written as DNA, the CDR3 is TGCGCCAGCAGTCCACCACAGAGGACTAGCGGGCCCGGGGAGCTGTTTTTT.

This clone came up once. The V and J genes are TRBV7-3 and TRBJ2-1; a weak D match, TRBD2 (5 bases). Trimming took 2 bases from V and 1 from J, leaving 9 bases between them. The CDR3 runs to 15 residues. Germline values: CDR1 SGHTA, CDR2 FQGTGA. CDR3 region: CASSLLASSYNEQFF. The CDR3 DNA reads as TGTGCCAGCAGCTTATTAGCGTCATCCTACAATGAGCAGTTCTTC.

The J gene is TRBJ1-6, the V gene TRBV30; no definite D call. The CDR3 has 13 amino acids. V dropped 0 bases and J dropped 7 bases, with 7 bases sitting between them. Germline loops: CDR1 GTSNPN, CDR2 SVGIG (reference sequence). The CDR3 DNA reads as TGTGCCTGGAGTGTAGTTCAGAATTCACCCCTCCACTTT. Its translation: CAWSVVQNSPLHF.

This clone appeared once. DNA for the CDR3: TGTGCCAGCAGTTTCGTCGGGACAGGACTTTTGAACACTGAAGCTTTCTTT. Translating gives CASSFVGTGLLNTEAFF. The chain joins TRBV27 to TRBJ1-1, with TRBD1 matching over 8 bases. V was pared by 3 bases and J by 0 bases, with 9 bases of the junction left unmatched. CDR3 length equals 17 residues. CDR1 is MNHEY and CDR2 is SMNVEV in the germline V gene (reference sequence).

The chain uses TRBV6-5 and TRBJ1-1; D remains ambiguous. The CDR3 is made up of 15 amino acids. Germline V lookup: CDR1 MNHEY, CDR2 SVGAGI. The V end was cut by 0 bases, the J end by 1 base, with 9 bases between. CDR3 in DNA: TGTGCCAGCAGTTACTCAGGATATGGGAACACTGAAGCTTTCTTT. Its protein is CASSYSGYGNTEAFF.

The V call is TRBV3-1 (or the pseudogene TRBV3-2), the J call TRBJ1-4, with a weak D call TRBD1 (6 bases). Germline V lookup: CDR1 LGHDT, CDR2 YNNKEL (reference sequence). V lost 4 bases and J lost 6, with 18 bases in between. The CDR3 is 16 amino acids. The CDR3 reads CASSPSLRDIDEKLFF. The CDR3 DNA follows: TGTGCCAGCAGCCCCAGTCTCCGGGACATTGATGAAAAACTGTTTTTT.

The chain recombines TRBV6-5 with TRBJ2-1; D is perhaps TRBD2 (6 bases). There are 15 residues in the CDR3. Per the germline V gene, CDR1 is MNHEY and CDR2 is SVGAGI. V lost 6 bases and J 6 bases, leaving 18 bases between the germline ends. The CDR3 sequence: CASSRESGFGNEQFF. The CDR3 nucleotides are TGTGCCAGCAGCCGGGAGTCCGGGTTCGGCAATGAGCAGTTCTTC.

This rearrangement joins TRBV19 to TRBJ2-2; D is possibly TRBD2 (6 bases). The CDR3 covers 14 residues. Looked up from germline, CDR1 is LNHDA and CDR2 is SQIVND (reference sequence). Trimming shortened V by 8 bases and J by 7 bases, and 17 bases separated the two germline ends. The CDR3 spells CASRRAMGNGELFF. In nucleotides, the CDR3 is TGTGCCAGTCGGAGGGCCATGGGTAACGGGGAGCTGTTTTTT.

This clone was observed a single time. This chain links TRBV10-1 with TRBJ2-7; D may be TRBD1 (6 bases). CDR1 and CDR2 (germline): WNHNN, SYGVQD (reference sequence). The V and J ends lost 9 bases and 5 bases respectively, with 29 bases between them. This CDR3 is built from 17 residues. The DNA of the CDR3 is TGCGCCAGATTCCGCAGACCCTCTCCACTCGGGACAAACGAGCAGTACTTC. It codes for CARFRRPSPLGTNEQYF.

CDR3: CATVLELASGEQYF. For the CDR3, the DNA is TGTGCCACTGTGCTGGAGCTTGCCTCGGGCGAGCAGTACTTC. The rearrangement links TRBV10-3 to TRBJ2-7; D is undetermined. V lost 10 bases and J 6 bases, leaving 22 bases between the germline ends. In germline, CDR1 is ENHRY, CDR2 SYGVKD. This CDR3 spans 14 amino acids.